The 8 T cell receptor beta chains listed next were all sequenced from one sample in a study of CD8+ T cells in alopecia areata. The treatment was: oral pan-JAK inhibitor, 5-10 mg twice daily. Extracted RNA was reverse transcribed, and the resulting cDNA served as sequencing template. Assay: immunoSEQ multiplex PCR; the TCRdb copy retains only in-frame clones and omits some. The sample has roughly 200,000 clones, roughly three fifths seen once. This specimen was CD4+ T cells sorted from blood, taken at week 4, from a patient treated with tofacitinib. Receptor source: a human donor with alopecia areata.

V is TRBV5-1 and J is TRBJ2-5, with TRBD1 identical over 9 bases. Trimming took 0 bases from V and 2 from J; bases not matched to a gene: 5. This CDR3 is built from 16 residues. CDR1 SGHRS and CDR2 YFSETQ come from the germline V gene. The CDR3 spells CASSLAPGTGQETQYF. DNA of the CDR3: TGCGCCAGCAGCTTGGCCCCGGGGACAGGGCAAGAGACCCAGTACTTC.

This clone has just a few counts. The gene calls are TRBV29-1 and TRBJ2-3, with a tentative D call TRBD1 (5 bases). The CDR3 extends over 12 amino acids. Trimming stripped 8 bases from V and 2 bases from J, with 11 bases between. CDR1 is SQVTM, CDR2 ANQGSEA, per germline. The CDR3 spells CSLTRDTDTQYF. CDR3 in DNA: TGCAGCCTAACCAGGGACACAGATACGCAGTATTTT.

This clone was seen just once. The rearrangement uses TRBV30 and TRBJ1-2; D gene unclear. Germline V lookup: CDR1 GTSNPN, CDR2 SVGIG (reference sequence). The CDR3 is 13 amino acids. Trimming took 3 bases from V and 8 from J, leaving 16 bases between them. This CDR3 reads CAWRLSSGEGYTF. The DNA of the CDR3 is TGTGCCTGGAGACTCAGTTCGGGAGAAGGCTACACCTTC.

The V call is TRBV7-2, the J call TRBJ2-7; 12 bases match TRBD2. Germline V gene sequence: CDR1 SGHTA, CDR2 FQGNSA. The CDR3 has 15 amino acids. Unmatched junction bases numbered 5, after V lost 3 bases and J lost 5 bases. The CDR3: CASSFPGLAGHEQYF. The CDR3 DNA is TGTGCCAGCAGCTTCCCGGGACTAGCGGGCCACGAGCAGTACTTC.

V usage is TRBV2 and J usage is TRBJ1-1; D remains ambiguous. Per the germline V gene, CDR1 is SNHLY and CDR2 is FYNNEI. V was shortened by 8 bases and J by 0 bases, with 10 bases between the two germline ends. This CDR3 is built from 13 residues. CDR3 in amino acids: CASWVLLNTEAFF. The CDR3 DNA is TGTGCCAGCTGGGTCTTACTGAACACTGAAGCTTTCTTT.

V gene TRBV4-3 combines with J gene TRBJ2-5, with D possibly matching TRBD2 (6 bases). V was cut by 2 bases and J by 9 bases, with 16 bases left in between. Germline-derived CDR1 and CDR2 are LGHNA and YSLEER. The CDR3 length is 14 residues. The CDR3 nucleotides read TGCGCCAGCAGCCAATCTATTCACCGGGAGTCCCAGTACTTC. Its protein product is CASSQSIHRESQYF.

This clone was seen once. The chain uses TRBV2 and TRBJ2-4, with 9 bases fitting TRBD1. This CDR3 is 16 amino acids long. Germline assignment: CDR1 SNHLY and CDR2 FYNNEI. The ends lost 4 bases at V and 4 bases at J; junction bases unmatched: 8. This CDR3 is CASSAGQGPYKNIQYF. CDR3 DNA: TGTGCCAGCAGTGCGGGACAGGGTCCGTATAAAAACATTCAGTACTTC.

The chain has TRBV28 and TRBJ1-2; the match to TRBD1 covers 9 bases. The CDR3 runs 15 residues. Germline V gene lookup returns CDR1 MDHEN and CDR2 SYDVKM. V shed 5 bases and J 4 bases; nucleotides not matched to a gene: 8. This chain's CDR3 is CASSRGGQGLYGYTF. The CDR3 region has the DNA TGTGCCAGCAGTCGGGGGGGACAGGGACTCTATGGCTACACCTTC.